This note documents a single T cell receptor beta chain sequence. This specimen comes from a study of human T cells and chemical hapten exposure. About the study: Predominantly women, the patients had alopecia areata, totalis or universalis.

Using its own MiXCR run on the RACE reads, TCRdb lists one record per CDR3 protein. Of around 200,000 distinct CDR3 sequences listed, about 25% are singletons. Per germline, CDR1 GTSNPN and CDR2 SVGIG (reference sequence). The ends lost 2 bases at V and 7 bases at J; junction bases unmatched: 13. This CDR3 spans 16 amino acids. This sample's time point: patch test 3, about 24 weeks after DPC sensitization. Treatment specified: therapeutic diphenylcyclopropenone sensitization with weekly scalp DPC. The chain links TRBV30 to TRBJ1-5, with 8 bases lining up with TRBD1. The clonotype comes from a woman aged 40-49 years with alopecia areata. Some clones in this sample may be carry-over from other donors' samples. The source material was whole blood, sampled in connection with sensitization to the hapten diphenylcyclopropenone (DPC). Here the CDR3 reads CAWSPSLDRGRQPQHF. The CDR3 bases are TGTGCCTGGAGTCCTTCCCTCGACAGGGGAAGACAGCCCCAGCATTTT.